These 13 T cell receptor beta chains were all obtained from the same sample, sequenced in a study of regulatory T cells in long-lasting Graves disease. The TCR beta library used iRepertoire HTBI primers with Arm-PCR amplification of CDR3. TCRdb processed the multiplex PCR reads anew with MiXCR; each CDR3 protein has one entry. This sample has 360,000 or so distinct CDR3 sequences; roughly a sixth occur once, and the top ten carry roughly 30%. Time point given: newly diagnosed GD, antithyroid drugs for less than 3 months. Preparation of the TCR library used RNA extracted from PBMCs. The same specimen was also included in a second study, on T cells in Graves' hyperthyroidism and ophthalmopathy.

The sample here was peripheral blood mononuclear cells (PBMCs), taken at new diagnosis, from a patient treated with antithyroid drugs. The receptors here all came from a man between 35 and 55 years old with Graves disease.

The table lists this clonotype with many counts. This chain connects TRBV24-1 to TRBJ1-2; D uncertain. This CDR3 is built from 13 residues. Trimming took 3 bases from V and 3 from J, leaving 7 bases between them. CDR1 and CDR2 (germline): KGHDR, SFDVKD. The CDR3: CATSDPQHYGYTF. The CDR3 DNA reads as TGTGCCACCAGTGATCCACAGCACTATGGCTACACCTTC.

This clonotype came up many times. V gene TRBV11-2 combines with J gene TRBJ1-1; no clear D gene. The CDR3 totals 13 residues. Between the trimmed V and J ends, which lost 4 bases and 11 bases, there was a span of 17 bases. Germline V gene sequence: CDR1 SGHAT, CDR2 FQNNGV. The CDR3 is CASSSDIPSRAFF. For the CDR3, the DNA is TGTGCCAGCAGCTCTGACATCCCCTCCCGGGCTTTCTTT.

The V and J genes are TRBV2 and TRBJ2-5, with 7 bases that match TRBD2. The V segment lost 6 bases and the J segment 2 bases; nucleotides outside the gene matches: 12. Per germline, CDR1 SNHLY and CDR2 FYNNEI. CDR3 length: 16 residues. Written as DNA, the CDR3 is TGTGCCAGCAGAAGCTTAGGCGGGGGAGGACAAGAGACCCAGTACTTC. It codes for CASRSLGGGGQETQYF.

Notes on this clonotype: A read error is possible here, since a much larger clone lies one base away. This chain links TRBV12-3 or TRBV12-4 with TRBJ1-1; D might be TRBD1 (5 bases). There are 14 residues in the CDR3. This CDR3 is CASSRRRGYTGAFF. The DNA for the CDR3 is TGTGCCAGCAGCCGCCGCCGGGGGTACACTGGAGCTTTCTTT.

The chain combines TRBV24-1 with TRBJ1-4, with TRBD1 matching over 8 bases. Germline lookup yields CDR1 KGHDR and CDR2 SFDVKD. CDR3 size: 14 residues. J lost 7 bases, V lost 4 bases, and 4 bases had no gene match. CDR3 protein: CATSETGTGEKLFF. CDR3 coding DNA: TGTGCCACCAGTGAAACCGGGACAGGTGAAAAACTGTTTTTT.

As regards this clonotype: The conserved phenylalanine or tryptophan normally closing the CDR3 is absent here, so this likely arose from a read error. The chain recombines TRBV5-1 with TRBJ2-5, with 8 bases lining up with TRBD1. Germline V gene data show CDR1 as SGHRS and CDR2 as YFSETQ. The CDR3 is made up of 14 amino acids. V lost 4 bases to trimming and J lost 5 bases; unmatched junction nucleotides: 7. The CDR3 nucleotides read TGCGCCAGCAGCCGGACAGGGCGCGAGGAGACCCAGTACCTC. This encodes CASSRTGREETQYL.

This clonotype has a count of ten or more. The chain is built from TRBV20-1 and TRBJ1-5; TRBD1 might be the D (5 bases). In germline, CDR1 is DFQATT, CDR2 SNEGSKA (reference sequence). V shed 2 bases and J shed 0 bases, with 11 bases lying between them. The CDR3 is made up of 15 amino acids. The DNA of the CDR3 is TGCAGTGCTAGAAGGGACGGAAATAGCAATCAGCCCCAGCATTTT. Translation gives CSARRDGNSNQPQHF.

This clonotype was observed a handful of times. The rearrangement uses TRBV5-1 and TRBJ2-4; 8 bases are a match to TRBD2. The CDR3 has 15 residues. Germline CDR1 SGHRS, CDR2 YFSETQ. Germline trimming cut 4 bases from V and 4 bases from J; bases unmatched to any gene: 7. The CDR3 bases are TGCGCCAGCAGCCCCGCGGGGGGCGTGAAAAACATTCAGTACTTC. Residues: CASSPAGGVKNIQYF.

At least ten counts were recorded for this clonotype. The chain links TRBV30 to TRBJ2-7, with a weak D call TRBD2 (5 bases). V gave up 5 bases and J gave up 5 bases, with 10 bases separating them. Germline CDR1 and CDR2: GTSNPN and SVGIG (reference sequence). This CDR3 comprises 11 residues. The DNA for the CDR3 is TGTGCCTGGGCTCAGGAGGACGAGCAGTACTTC. This encodes CAWAQEDEQYF.

The sample holds many counts of this clonotype. The rearrangement joins TRBV2 to TRBJ2-5, with 9 bases aligning to TRBD2. Looked up from germline, CDR1 is SNHLY and CDR2 is FYNNEI. V was clipped by 7 bases and J by 5 bases; unmatched bases: 8. The CDR3 consists of 14 residues. Written as DNA, the CDR3 is TGTGCCAGCAAATTAGCGGGGGACCCCGAGACCCAGTACTTC. This encodes CASKLAGDPETQYF.

This clonotype was picked up many times. The chain is built from TRBV20-1 and TRBJ2-2; 11 bases align to TRBD1. This CDR3 contains 16 residues. Germline values: CDR1 DFQATT, CDR2 SNEGSKA (reference sequence). The J segment lost 4 bases and the V segment lost 2 bases, leaving 6 bases of the junction unmatched. The DNA of the CDR3 is TGCAGTGCTAGAACCTGGGACAGGGGGTTCACCGGGGAGCTGTTTTTT. This sequence encodes CSARTWDRGFTGELFF.

This clonotype was observed many times. The chain couples TRBV11-2 to TRBJ2-5; no clear D gene. In germline, CDR1 is SGHAT, CDR2 FQNNGV. V dropped 3 bases and J dropped 5 bases, with 4 bases sitting between them. There are 11 residues in the CDR3. The CDR3 coding sequence is TGTGCCAGCAGCTTTCGGGAGACCCAGTACTTC. Translated, it gives CASSFRETQYF.

This clonotype appeared many times. The chain joins TRBV2 to TRBJ1-4; D gene ambiguous. The CDR3 has 12 residues. The V and J ends lost 6 bases and 7 bases respectively, with 9 bases between them. Germline V gives CDR1 SNHLY, CDR2 FYNNEI. CDR3 coding DNA: TGTGCCAGCAGGGGGTCAGTTGAAAAACTGTTTTTT. It codes for CASRGSVEKLFF.